The sequence of this T cell receptor (beta chain) was determined in a study of CD8+ T cells in alopecia areata. Indicated treatment: oral pan-JAK inhibitor, 5-10 mg twice daily. In each case, RNA was isolated and then reverse transcribed into cDNA as the sequencing template. Method: immunoSEQ multiplex PCR; TCRdb's copy keeps in-frame clones and lacks some. The profile shows just over 150,000 clones, roughly 65% of them singletons. V shed 1 base and J shed 10 bases, with 10 bases lying between them. The CDR3 runs 11 residues. The germline V gene encodes CDR1 SQVTM and CDR2 ANQGSEA. The source of this sequence is a human donor with alopecia areata. The source was CD4+ T cells sorted from blood, collected at week 4, from a patient treated with tofacitinib. The chain recombines TRBV29-1 with TRBJ1-1; D remains unclear. CDR3 residues: CSVEGVSRAFF. Written as DNA, the CDR3 is TGCAGCGTTGAAGGGGTCTCAAGAGCTTTCTTT.